This is a list of T cell receptor beta chains from one sample in a study of identical twins. TCRdb called the 5' RACE reads again in MiXCR, with one record for every CDR3 protein. The sample records a few hundred thousand distinct CDR3 sequences, 6.5% to 9.5% being singletons. This sample also belongs to another study, concerning yellow fever vaccine responses in identical twins.

The sequencing input was CD8+ T cells sorted from blood. These TCRs come from a woman in her late teens or twenties in good health. Each CDR3 is given with its conserved first and last residue.

V,J,CDR3
TRBV10-3,TRBJ1-4,CAIIPLGMFF
TRBV6-2/TRBV6-3,TRBJ2-2,CASSYEAGELFF
TRBV7-2,TRBJ2-3,CASSFRLAVTDTQYF
TRBV20-1,TRBJ2-1,CSARRSPIRGVHNEQFF
TRBV14,TRBJ2-7,CASSQDGKGTIAFYEQYF
TRBV6-5,TRBJ2-2,CASSLRARAGELFF
TRBV30,TRBJ2-3,CAWSVDTRTDTQYF
TRBV28,TRBJ2-7,CASSLIALSYEQYF
TRBV12-3/TRBV12-4,TRBJ2-7,CASSPLPYEQYF
TRBV9,TRBJ2-7,CASSQGGQGTYEQYF
TRBV11-2,TRBJ2-2,CASSFPDSGSHGELFF
TRBV2,TRBJ2-5,CASSDPSTGGQETQYF
TRBV29-1,TRBJ2-7,CSVVGREGSSYEQYF
TRBV29-1,TRBJ2-3,CSVVWREFRTDTQYF
TRBV5-5,TRBJ2-3,CASSSGLAGALPTDTQYF
TRBV7-2,TRBJ2-1,CASSLDGFEQFF
TRBV7-9,TRBJ1-2,CASSLIDRDNYGYTF
TRBV7-9,TRBJ2-1,CASSHRQGVNEQFF
TRBV7-3,TRBJ2-7,CASSSGTSGDEQYF
TRBV11-2,TRBJ2-1,CASSGEGTKNEQFF
TRBV12-3/TRBV12-4,TRBJ2-2,CASSYGQGATGELFF
TRBV12-3/TRBV12-4,TRBJ1-5,CASSGTGNSNQPQHF
TRBV5-6,TRBJ2-6,CASSLALSGANVLTF
TRBV27,TRBJ2-7,CASSYGAHPYEQYF
TRBV20-1,TRBJ2-3,CSARVLSRDSPTDTQYF
TRBV28,TRBJ2-5,CASSLGRLTYNQETQYF
TRBV30,TRBJ2-2,CAWSVEGYTGELFF
TRBV7-9,TRBJ2-1,CASSLRTSVRTEQFF
TRBV5-6,TRBJ2-7,CASSLRPRAYEQYF
TRBV4-2,TRBJ2-1,CASSQKLYNEQFF
TRBV4-3,TRBJ2-1,CASSTLAGAAYNEQFF
TRBV4-1,TRBJ2-1,CASSPSSGGYSYNEQFF
TRBV6-2/TRBV6-3,TRBJ2-5,CASSYLGTAQETQYF
TRBV7-9,TRBJ1-1,CASSLAFGTEAFF
TRBV11-2,TRBJ2-3,CASSVENSGVRTDTQYF
TRBV27,TRBJ2-5,CASSVGLAGAAFTQTQYF
TRBV27,TRBJ2-1,CASSFYTGDGVNNEQFF
TRBV9,TRBJ2-7,CASSVGGPSYEQYF
TRBV6-2/TRBV6-3,TRBJ2-3,CASSYLIATDTQYF
TRBV27,TRBJ2-7,CASHSGGEQYF
TRBV27,TRBJ2-7,CASSSGSPYEQYF
TRBV7-3,TRBJ2-2,CASSLQGYTGELFF
TRBV6-1,TRBJ2-7,CASTGLAPSYEQYF
TRBV5-1,TRBJ1-1,CASSRDMEPEAFF
TRBV6-2/TRBV6-3,TRBJ2-6,CASSPTAGANVLTF
TRBV7-8,TRBJ2-7,CASSSGQGLEQYF
TRBV4-3,TRBJ2-1,CASSQDRGRDNEQFF
TRBV7-9,TRBJ2-1,CASSNRDSQLINEQFF
TRBV4-3,TRBJ1-1,CASSQDATGRGNTEAFF
TRBV20-1,TRBJ2-5,CSARLQSGTKRGTQYF
TRBV24-1,TRBJ2-1,CATSDFPDRREQFF
TRBV7-9,TRBJ2-1,CASSTPGEQFF
TRBV4-3,TRBJ2-4,CASSQDSTGAKNIQYF
TRBV28,TRBJ1-4,CASSKTGTSDEKLFF
TRBV4-3,TRBJ2-7,CASSQAPGWEYEQYF
TRBV7-9,TRBJ2-7,CASSLPSTYEQYF
TRBV4-3,TRBJ2-1,CASSQDLVNEQFF
TRBV10-3,TRBJ2-3,CAISESIRGDTQYF